These T cell receptor beta chains were read from a single sample in a study of T cell responses to AZD1222 COVID-19 vaccine. The data were produced by immunoSEQ multiplex PCR, yet TCRdb's version contains in-frame clones alone and is incomplete. The sample lists approximately 140,000 clones; 89% were seen once. Here the sequenced sample was peripheral blood, taken on day 0 of AZD1222 vaccination. The origin of the receptors is an adult in good health. Each CDR3 is given with its conserved first and last residue. The order of the fields is clone size, J gene, D gene, V gene, CDR3 protein, CDR3 DNA. D genes are given only for firm matches. Some rows mark clone size as missing; the rest say once, few, many or name a class of expanded clone.

abundance: NA; j_gene: TRBJ2-1; d_gene: TRBD2; v_gene: TRBV11-2; CDR3aa: CASSLRPSGNEQFF; CDR3nt: TGTGCCAGCAGCTTACGCCCTAGCGGAAATGAGCAGTTCTTC
abundance: once; j_gene: TRBJ2-7; d_gene: TRBD2; v_gene: TRBV29-1; CDR3aa: CSVETSGRAGEQYF; CDR3nt: TGCAGCGTTGAAACTAGCGGGAGGGCGGGCGAGCAGTACTTC
abundance: NA; j_gene: TRBJ1-6; d_gene: NA; v_gene: TRBV6-2/TRBV6-3; CDR3aa: CASSFIGRIHF; CDR3nt: TGTGCCAGCAGTTTCATAGGTCGCATCCACTTT
abundance: few; j_gene: TRBJ1-6; d_gene: NA; v_gene: TRBV2; CDR3aa: CASSGNSPLHF; CDR3nt: TGTGCCAGCTCTGGGAATTCACCCCTCCACTTT
abundance: NA; j_gene: TRBJ2-3; d_gene: TRBD2; v_gene: TRBV15; CDR3aa: CATSSSGGTDTQYF; CDR3nt: TGTGCCACCAGCAGTAGCGGGGGCACAGATACGCAGTATTTT
abundance: NA; j_gene: TRBJ1-5; d_gene: TRBD1; v_gene: TRBV6-6; CDR3aa: CASSLNWPGQGVNQPQHF; CDR3nt: TGTGCCAGTAGTCTCAACTGGCCGGGACAGGGTGTAAATCAGCCCCAGCATTTT
abundance: NA; j_gene: TRBJ1-2; d_gene: TRBD1; v_gene: TRBV12-3/TRBV12-4; CDR3aa: CASSPGGAYGYTF; CDR3nt: TGTGCCAGCAGTCCAGGGGGAGCTTATGGCTACACCTTC
abundance: NA; j_gene: TRBJ2-7; d_gene: NA; v_gene: TRBV4-1; CDR3aa: CASSQVSASSRYEQYF; CDR3nt: TGCGCCAGCAGCCAAGTTTCGGCTTCCAGCCGCTACGAGCAGTACTTC
abundance: NA; j_gene: TRBJ1-6; d_gene: NA; v_gene: TRBV19; CDR3aa: CASMDFPSSYNSPLHF; CDR3nt: TGTGCCAGTATGGACTTTCCGAGCTCCTATAATTCACCCCTCCACTTT
abundance: NA; j_gene: TRBJ1-1; d_gene: NA; v_gene: TRBV2; CDR3aa: CASSAGLNTEAFF; CDR3nt: TGTGCCAGCAGTGCAGGGTTGAACACTGAAGCTTTCTTT
abundance: few; j_gene: TRBJ2-5; d_gene: NA; v_gene: TRBV12-3/TRBV12-4; CDR3aa: CASSFGKTQYF; CDR3nt: TGTGCCAGCAGTTTTGGGAAGACCCAGTACTTC
abundance: NA; j_gene: TRBJ1-4; d_gene: TRBD1; v_gene: TRBV5-5; CDR3aa: CASSLLDRVEKLFF; CDR3nt: TGTGCCAGCAGCTTGTTGGACAGGGTTGAAAAACTGTTTTTT
abundance: NA; j_gene: TRBJ2-1; d_gene: TRBD2; v_gene: TRBV2; CDR3aa: CASSERSAGGPGEQFF; CDR3nt: TGTGCCAGCAGTGAAAGGTCGGCGGGGGGGCCTGGTGAGCAGTTCTTC
abundance: once; j_gene: TRBJ2-2; d_gene: TRBD2; v_gene: TRBV27; CDR3aa: CASSTLLADANTGELFF; CDR3nt: TGTGCCAGCAGTACCCTACTAGCGGACGCGAACACCGGGGAGCTGTTTTTT
abundance: NA; j_gene: TRBJ1-4; d_gene: TRBD1; v_gene: TRBV29-1; CDR3aa: CSARGARGEKLFF; CDR3nt: TGCAGCGCCAGGGGGGCTCGGGGTGAAAAACTGTTTTTT
abundance: NA; j_gene: TRBJ1-5; d_gene: NA; v_gene: TRBV5-6; CDR3aa: CASSYAGTAYSNQPQHF; CDR3nt: TGTGCCAGCAGTTACGCAGGAACCGCTTATAGCAATCAGCCCCAGCATTTT
abundance: NA; j_gene: TRBJ2-3; d_gene: TRBD2; v_gene: TRBV4-2; CDR3aa: CASSPPSGGTDTQYF; CDR3nt: TGTGCCAGCAGCCCGCCTAGCGGGGGCACAGATACGCAGTATTTT
abundance: NA; j_gene: TRBJ1-2; d_gene: TRBD1; v_gene: TRBV9; CDR3aa: CASSDEDRGPVGYTF; CDR3nt: TGTGCCAGCAGCGACGAAGACAGGGGGCCCGTTGGCTACACCTTC
abundance: NA; j_gene: TRBJ1-2; d_gene: TRBD1; v_gene: TRBV6-6; CDR3aa: CASGQRQGDYGYTF; CDR3nt: TGTGCCAGCGGGCAAAGACAGGGAGACTATGGCTACACCTTC
abundance: NA; j_gene: TRBJ2-5; d_gene: NA; v_gene: TRBV13; CDR3aa: CASSTGSRGETQYF; CDR3nt: TGTGCCAGCAGCACGGGGTCACGAGGGGAGACCCAGTACTTC
abundance: NA; j_gene: TRBJ2-7; d_gene: NA; v_gene: TRBV14; CDR3aa: CASSLTTSSYEQYF; CDR3nt: TGTGCCAGCAGCTTGACTACCAGCTCCTACGAGCAGTACTTC
abundance: NA; j_gene: TRBJ2-1; d_gene: TRBD1; v_gene: TRBV27; CDR3aa: CASSTYRGEQFF; CDR3nt: TGTGCCAGCAGTACCTACAGGGGTGAGCAGTTCTTC
abundance: NA; j_gene: TRBJ1-2; d_gene: NA; v_gene: TRBV30; CDR3aa: CAWSGQLYGYTF; CDR3nt: TGTGCCTGGAGTGGCCAGTTGTATGGCTACACCTTC
abundance: NA; j_gene: TRBJ2-3; d_gene: TRBD2; v_gene: TRBV4-3; CDR3aa: CASSQVGSGGPLGTQYF; CDR3nt: TGCGCCAGCAGCCAAGTGGGTAGCGGGGGCCCCCTCGGTACGCAGTATTTT
abundance: NA; j_gene: TRBJ2-3; d_gene: NA; v_gene: TRBV12-5; CDR3aa: CASGLGQVTDTQYF; CDR3nt: TGTGCTAGTGGTTTGGGACAGGTCACAGATACGCAGTATTTT
abundance: NA; j_gene: TRBJ2-5; d_gene: TRBD2; v_gene: TRBV5-1; CDR3aa: CASSLTSGQETQYF; CDR3nt: TGCGCCAGCAGCCTAACTAGCGGCCAAGAGACCCAGTACTTC
abundance: NA; j_gene: TRBJ2-5; d_gene: NA; v_gene: TRBV19; CDR3aa: CASSMGLLANPGETQYF; CDR3nt: TGTGCCAGTAGTATGGGCCTGCTAGCGAATCCAGGGGAGACCCAGTACTTC
abundance: NA; j_gene: TRBJ2-1; d_gene: TRBD2; v_gene: TRBV19; CDR3aa: CASRAGTSGFPGNEQFF; CDR3nt: TGTGCCAGTAGGGCCGGGACTAGCGGGTTTCCAGGGAATGAGCAGTTCTTC
abundance: NA; j_gene: TRBJ1-4; d_gene: NA; v_gene: TRBV9; CDR3aa: CASSVSPNEKLFF; CDR3nt: TGTGCCAGCAGCGTATCCCCTAATGAAAAACTGTTTTTT
abundance: NA; j_gene: TRBJ2-7; d_gene: NA; v_gene: TRBV7-2; CDR3aa: CASSTDWGNEQYF; CDR3nt: TGTGCCAGCAGCACGGACTGGGGGAACGAGCAGTACTTC
abundance: NA; j_gene: TRBJ2-7; d_gene: NA; v_gene: TRBV19; CDR3aa: CASSVTLDGLYEQYF; CDR3nt: TGTGCCAGTAGTGTGACCTTGGACGGACTTTACGAGCAGTACTTC
abundance: NA; j_gene: TRBJ1-2; d_gene: TRBD1; v_gene: TRBV15; CDR3aa: CATSRDSTGFYGYTF; CDR3nt: TGTGCCACCAGCAGAGATTCGACAGGGTTCTATGGCTACACCTTC
abundance: NA; j_gene: TRBJ1-1; d_gene: NA; v_gene: TRBV30; CDR3aa: CAWVGVTGGNTEAFF; CDR3nt: TGTGCCTGGGTAGGGGTGACCGGAGGGAACACTGAAGCTTTCTTT
abundance: NA; j_gene: TRBJ1-6; d_gene: NA; v_gene: TRBV21-1; CDR3aa: CASQGDSSYNSPLHF; CDR3nt: TGTGCCAGCCAGGGGGACAGCTCCTATAATTCACCCCTCCACTTT
abundance: NA; j_gene: TRBJ1-2; d_gene: TRBD1; v_gene: TRBV5-8; CDR3aa: CASSYLQGAEGYTF; CDR3nt: TGTGCCAGCAGCTACCTACAGGGGGCGGAGGGCTACACCTTC
abundance: NA; j_gene: TRBJ1-3; d_gene: TRBD1; v_gene: TRBV24-1; CDR3aa: CATSDWGQGTNGGSGNTIYF; CDR3nt: TGTGCCACCAGTGATTGGGGACAGGGAACTAACGGGGGCTCTGGAAACACCATATATTTT
abundance: NA; j_gene: TRBJ2-2; d_gene: TRBD1; v_gene: TRBV7-9; CDR3aa: CASSFTGQGITGELFF; CDR3nt: TGTGCCAGCAGCTTTACCGGACAGGGGATCACCGGGGAGCTGTTTTTT
abundance: NA; j_gene: TRBJ2-7; d_gene: NA; v_gene: TRBV7-9; CDR3aa: CASSLIQYEQYF; CDR3nt: TGTGCCAGCAGCTTAATCCAGTACGAGCAGTACTTC
abundance: NA; j_gene: TRBJ2-1; d_gene: NA; v_gene: TRBV7-8; CDR3aa: CASSSRLPPDNEQFF; CDR3nt: TGTGCCAGCAGCTCTCGACTTCCCCCCGACAATGAGCAGTTCTTC
abundance: once; j_gene: TRBJ2-1; d_gene: TRBD1; v_gene: TRBV7-9; CDR3aa: CAGSEQTGDNEQFF; CDR3nt: TGTGCCGGCAGCGAACAGACAGGGGACAATGAGCAGTTCTTC
abundance: NA; j_gene: TRBJ1-1; d_gene: NA; v_gene: TRBV18; CDR3aa: CASTQSRDTEAFF; CDR3nt: TGTGCCAGCACACAGAGCAGGGACACTGAAGCTTTCTTT
abundance: once; j_gene: TRBJ2-7; d_gene: TRBD1; v_gene: TRBV29-1; CDR3aa: CSVEGTGGWEQYF; CDR3nt: TGCAGCGTTGAAGGGACAGGGGGCTGGGAGCAGTACTTC
abundance: NA; j_gene: TRBJ1-1; d_gene: NA; v_gene: TRBV7-2; CDR3aa: CASSPRQGNTEAFF; CDR3nt: TGTGCCAGCAGCCCCCGGCAGGGGAACACTGAAGCTTTCTTT
abundance: NA; j_gene: TRBJ2-1; d_gene: TRBD2; v_gene: TRBV7-2; CDR3aa: CASSLEAGGPNEQFF; CDR3nt: TGTGCCAGCAGCTTAGAAGCGGGAGGACCCAATGAGCAGTTCTTC
abundance: NA; j_gene: TRBJ1-1; d_gene: TRBD1; v_gene: TRBV6-5; CDR3aa: CASSITTGGTTEAFF; CDR3nt: TGTGCCAGCAGCATAACGACAGGGGGGACCACTGAAGCTTTCTTT
abundance: once; j_gene: TRBJ1-3; d_gene: TRBD1; v_gene: TRBV6-1; CDR3aa: CASSESGTANSGNTIYF; CDR3nt: TGTGCCAGCAGCGAATCCGGGACAGCGAACTCTGGAAACACCATATATTTT
abundance: few; j_gene: TRBJ2-4; d_gene: NA; v_gene: TRBV25-1; CDR3aa: CASSVGGAKNIQYF; CDR3nt: TGTGCCAGCAGTGTTGGGGGAGCCAAAAACATTCAGTACTTC
abundance: NA; j_gene: TRBJ1-1; d_gene: TRBD1; v_gene: TRBV28; CDR3aa: CASRIQGAMNTEAFF; CDR3nt: TGTGCCAGCAGAATACAGGGGGCGATGAACACTGAAGCTTTCTTT